A single sample is the source of the 29 T cell receptor beta chains below, sequenced in a study of T-cell memory formation after mild COVID-19. TCRdb re-called the 5' RACE reads through MiXCR, storing one row per CDR3 protein. This sample has roughly 600,000 distinct CDR3 sequences; approximately 18% occur once, and the top ten carry around 12%. The specimen was PBMCs or a T cell subset sorted from them (not recorded which). The receptors shown here come from an adult woman who had mild COVID-19 (a few samples of this study predate the infection). Cell type and time point are not known.

The V call is TRBV5-1, the J call TRBJ1-3; D perhaps matches TRBD1 (6 bases). CDR1 and CDR2 (germline): SGHRS, YFSETQ. The V gene lost 2 bases and the J gene lost 0 bases, with 12 bases spanning the gap. This CDR3 comprises 16 residues. The CDR3, as DNA: TGCGCCAGCAGCTTTGTGGGGGGGCCCTCTGGAAACACCATATATTTT. Its protein is CASSFVGGPSGNTIYF.

Remarks on this clonotype: A read error is likely, as this CDR3 ends without the conserved phenylalanine or tryptophan. No DNA is shown, since the ends of the CDR3 on it are uncertain; the CDR3 is the one TCRdb lists. The V call is TRBV7-9, the J call TRBJ1-1. The V gene's germline CDR1 is SEHNR and CDR2 FQNEAQ (reference sequence). The CDR3 region is 11 residues in length, termini included. The CDR3 is CASSLDLRQVH.

This clonotype turned up a few times. The chain employs TRBV12-3 or TRBV12-4 and TRBJ2-3; D is unresolved. The CDR3 sequence is 14 residues long. The V end lost 5 bases, the J end lost 4 bases, and 13 bases lay between the germline ends. The CDR3 DNA reads TGTGCCAGCAGTCGGACCTCATCGGCAGATACGCAGTATTTT. Translated, it gives CASSRTSSADTQYF.

This clonotype has a count of ten or more. The chain recombines TRBV12-3 or TRBV12-4 with TRBJ1-5; maybe TRBD1 (5 bases). The CDR3 runs 13 residues. With 3 bases removed from V and 5 bases from J, the gap between germline ends came to 8 bases. CDR3 nucleotide sequence: TGTGCCAGCAGTTTGGGCAGGGATCAGCCCCAGCATTTT. It is translated as CASSLGRDQPQHF.

The V call is TRBV9, the J call TRBJ2-2, with D unresolved. This CDR3 is 13 amino acids long. Germline CDR1 is SGDLS and CDR2 is YYNGEE. Trimming took off 4 bases at V and 0 bases at J, with 4 bases between the two ends. The CDR3 nucleotides read TGTGCCAGCAGCACGACGAACACCGGGGAGCTGTTTTTT. Protein product: CASSTTNTGELFF.

CDR3 region: CATSRTGGSTDTQYF. CDR3 nucleotide sequence: TGTGCCACCAGCAGGACAGGGGGTAGCACAGATACGCAGTATTTT. This rearrangement joins TRBV15 to TRBJ2-3; 9 bases align to TRBD1. CDR3 length: 15 amino acids. From germline, CDR1 is LNHNV and CDR2 YYDKDF (reference sequence). The V and J ends lost 3 bases and 0 bases, in that order; junction bases with no gene match: 1.

This clonotype appeared a few times. This chain connects TRBV6-2 or TRBV6-3 to TRBJ2-7; TRBD2 matches 8 bases. V was clipped by 6 bases and J by 6 bases; unmatched bases: 16. Germline V gene sequence: CDR1 MNHEY, CDR2 SVGEGT. The CDR3 spans 16 residues. The CDR3, as DNA: TGTGCCAGCAGCCGACGTAACGGGAGGGCCGGAGGCGAGCAGTACTTC. Translating gives CASSRRNGRAGGEQYF.

This clonotype has just one count. The chain recombines TRBV2 with TRBJ2-7, with D perhaps TRBD1 (5 bases). The V end was cut by 3 bases, the J end by 7 bases, with 16 bases between. CDR3 size: 14 residues. CDR1 and CDR2 from the germline V gene are SNHLY and FYNNEI. The CDR3: CASSEGQDMGEQYF. For the CDR3, the DNA is TGTGCCAGCAGTGAGGGGCAGGACATGGGGGAGCAGTACTTC.

This clonotype showed up just a few times. The genes are TRBV20-1 and TRBJ1-3; TRBD1 matches 7 bases. Germline loops: CDR1 DFQATT, CDR2 SNEGSKA (reference sequence). The CDR3 sequence is 15 residues long. Germline trimming cut 5 bases from V and 2 bases from J; bases unmatched to any gene: 9. CDR3 bases: TGCAGTGCTTACCGGACAGGTCGTGCTGGAAACACCATATATTTT. Its translation is CSAYRTGRAGNTIYF.

This clonotype was seen more than once but under ten times. The rearrangement joins TRBV7-9 to TRBJ2-1; D remains ambiguous. The germline gives CDR1 SEHNR, CDR2 FQNEAQ (reference sequence). The ends were cut back, 1 base at V and 8 bases at J, with 18 bases in the middle. The CDR3 runs to 16 residues. CDR3 amino acids: CASSLGPRLLGHEQFF. The CDR3 coding sequence is TGTGCCAGCAGCTTAGGTCCCCGACTGCTAGGCCATGAGCAGTTCTTC.

Only a few counts were recorded for this clonotype. CDR3 amino acids: CSARVGRGAFNEQFF. DNA for the CDR3: TGCAGTGCTAGAGTGGGGCGGGGGGCCTTCAATGAGCAGTTCTTC. The chain carries TRBV20-1 and TRBJ2-1; 8 bases are a match to TRBD2. Germline CDR1 reads DFQATT; CDR2 reads SNEGSKA (reference sequence). This CDR3 region has 15 residues. J lost 6 bases, V lost 1 base, and 8 bases had no gene match.

This clonotype turned up a few times. J is TRBJ2-5 and V is TRBV24-1; 11 positions agree with TRBD1. CDR1 is KGHDR and CDR2 is SFDVKD in the germline V gene. This CDR3 comprises 17 residues. J gave up 4 bases and V 3 bases, and 9 bases lay outside the gene matches. The CDR3 DNA sequence: TGTGCCACCAGTGATCCACCCGGGACAGGGGGGGGAGAGACCCAGTACTTC. It encodes CATSDPPGTGGGETQYF.

There are a few counts of this clonotype. The rearrangement joins TRBV6-5 to TRBJ1-2, with 11 bases lining up with TRBD1. The ends lost 7 bases at V and 3 bases at J; junction bases unmatched: 10. The CDR3 loop spans 16 amino acids. CDR1 and CDR2 (germline): MNHEY, SVGAGI. The chain's CDR3 is CASITLGQGEHYGYTF. CDR3 in DNA: TGTGCCAGCATTACTCTGGGACAGGGGGAACACTATGGCTACACCTTC.

The chain employs TRBV27 and TRBJ1-6; D perhaps matches TRBD1 (5 bases). V lost 8 bases to trimming and J lost 7 bases, with 18 bases between them. The CDR3 loop spans 15 amino acids. CDR1 and CDR2 (germline): MNHEY, SMNVEV (reference sequence). The CDR3 loop is CASGLLGDGNSPLHF. Written as DNA, the CDR3 is TGTGCCAGCGGCCTCCTGGGGGACGGAAATTCACCCCTCCACTTT.

This chain uses TRBV27 with TRBJ2-7, with 15 bases lining up with TRBD2. Germline V lookup: CDR1 MNHEY, CDR2 SMNVEV (reference sequence). The CDR3 totals 18 residues. After removal of 5 bases from V and 3 bases from J, the junction contained 11 bases not matched to a gene. For the CDR3, the DNA is TGTGCCAGCAGTGTCCGGACTAGCGGGAGGGCCCCTCTCTACGAGCAGTACTTC. It is translated as CASSVRTSGRAPLYEQYF.

The rearrangement uses TRBV4-2 and TRBJ2-4; no clear D gene. Germline V gene lookup returns CDR1 LGHNA and CDR2 YNFKEQ. The CDR3 has 17 amino acids. The ends were cut back, 0 bases at V and 0 bases at J, with 12 bases in the middle. CDR3 DNA sequence: TGTGCCAGCAGCCAAGATGGAAGTCTACTAGCCAAAAACATTCAGTACTTC. It yields the protein CASSQDGSLLAKNIQYF.

There are a few counts of this clonotype. This chain connects TRBV7-6 to TRBJ2-1; TRBD2 matches at 11 bases. This CDR3 region has 15 residues. The J segment lost 7 bases and the V segment lost 5 bases, leaving 7 bases of the junction unmatched. Germline V lookup: CDR1 SGHVS, CDR2 FNYEAQ. CDR3 amino acids: CASSPEGLAVNEQFF. DNA for the CDR3: TGTGCCAGCAGCCCTGAGGGACTAGCGGTAAATGAGCAGTTCTTC.

This chain uses TRBV5-6 with TRBJ1-1; D is unclear. Trimming took off 9 bases at V and 1 base at J, with 10 bases between the two ends. Germline V CDR1 and CDR2: SGHDT, YYEEEE. The CDR3 extends over 12 amino acids. CDR3 sequence reads: CATGQWNTEAFF. For the CDR3, the DNA is TGTGCCACTGGGCAGTGGAACACTGAAGCTTTCTTT.

This clonotype was seen at least ten times. CDR3 region: CASSPGTGGFYNEQFF. The DNA of the CDR3 is TGTGCCAGCAGCCCCGGGACAGGGGGCTTCTACAATGAGCAGTTCTTC. J is TRBJ2-1 and V is TRBV5-5; the match to TRBD1 covers 12 bases. Germline V gives CDR1 SGHKS, CDR2 YYEKEE (reference sequence). Trimming removed 4 bases from V and 3 bases from J; junction bases left unmatched: 5. The CDR3 is made up of 16 amino acids.

The rearrangement links TRBV7-8 to TRBJ2-1, with TRBD2 identical over 9 bases. CDR3 size: 13 residues. Germline CDR1 is SGHVS and CDR2 is FQNEAQ. The trim removed 11 bases at V and 9 bases at J, leaving 11 bases unmatched. CDR3 sequence reads: CAGAGGPFVEQFF. The DNA of the CDR3 is TGTGCCGGAGCGGGGGGCCCTTTTGTTGAGCAGTTCTTC.

This clonotype was detected a few times. The chain has TRBV7-8 and TRBJ2-7, with D perhaps TRBD1 or TRBD2 (5 bases each). Trimming took off 7 bases at V and 3 bases at J, with 13 bases between the two ends. CDR3 length: 13 amino acids. Germline V lookup: CDR1 SGHVS, CDR2 FQNEAQ. CDR3 DNA: TGTGCCAGCAACCGGGACCGATTCTACGAGCAGTACTTC. Protein sequence: CASNRDRFYEQYF.

This clonotype showed up just a few times. V usage is TRBV7-9 and J usage is TRBJ2-2; D may be TRBD1 (5 bases). The CDR3 sequence is 15 residues long. Germline V gives CDR1 SEHNR, CDR2 FQNEAQ (reference sequence). V was clipped by 5 bases and J by 1 base, with 11 bases between them. The CDR3: CASSPSDRNTGELFF. The CDR3 coding sequence is TGTGCCAGCAGCCCATCCGACAGGAACACCGGGGAGCTGTTTTTT.

This clonotype was seen only a few times. The rearrangement joins TRBV18 to TRBJ2-5; 7 bases match TRBD1. The CDR3 totals 13 residues. V gave up 7 bases and J gave up 3 bases; unmatched junction bases: 5. Germline V CDR1 and CDR2: KGHSH, LQKENI. The CDR3 coding sequence is TGTGCCAGCTACAGGGGAAGGGAAGAGACCCAGTACTTC. Its protein product is CASYRGREETQYF. The full variable domain, in which reference TRBV18 and TRBJ2-5 provide the parts outside the CDR3, is NAGVMQNPRHLVRRRGQEARLRCSPMKGHSHVYWYRQLPEEGLKFMVYLQKENIIDESGMPKERFSAEFPKEGPSILRIQQVVRGDSAAYFCASYRGREETQYFGPGTRLLVL.

This clonotype was detected only a few times. V is TRBV2 and J is TRBJ2-7, with 10 bases identical to TRBD2. There are 17 residues in the CDR3. CDR1 and CDR2 from the germline V gene are SNHLY and FYNNEI. The ends lost 7 bases at V and 4 bases at J; junction bases unmatched: 16. CDR3 DNA sequence: TGTGCCAGCACTAAAGGGGAGGCTAGCGGGAGTGGGTACGAGCAGTACTTC. Its translation is CASTKGEASGSGYEQYF.

The chain employs TRBV7-9 and TRBJ2-1, with D unresolved. There are 14 residues in the CDR3. Germline-derived CDR1 and CDR2 are SEHNR and FQNEAQ (reference sequence). With 2 bases removed from V and 9 bases from J, the gap between germline ends came to 14 bases. The CDR3 protein is CASSLPGPLPEQFF. CDR3 nucleotides: TGTGCCAGCAGCTTACCAGGACCGCTCCCTGAGCAGTTCTTC.

The chain is built from TRBV4-2 and TRBJ2-3; 11 nucleotides line up with TRBD2. This CDR3 comprises 16 residues. Trimming at V came to 4 bases and at J to 5 bases, leaving 8 bases not matched to a gene. Per the germline V gene, CDR1 is LGHNA and CDR2 is YNFKEQ. For the CDR3, the DNA is TGTGCCAGCAGCCTCGGGACTAGCGGAGATCAAGATACGCAGTATTTT. Translation gives CASSLGTSGDQDTQYF.

The chain recombines TRBV19 with TRBJ1-1; 7 nucleotides line up with TRBD1. Per germline, CDR1 LNHDA and CDR2 SQIVND (reference sequence). V shed 9 bases, J shed 3 bases, and the junction held 7 bases outside the gene matches. The CDR3 is made up of 13 amino acids. The CDR3 sequence is CASVTQGYTEAFF. The CDR3 nucleotides read TGTGCCAGCGTCACACAGGGGTACACTGAAGCTTTCTTT.

This clonotype was recorded a few times. At one end the junction does not follow the germline gene, possibly because of a read error. The chain employs TRBV12-3 or TRBV12-4 and TRBJ2-1; TRBD1 might be the D (6 bases). CDR3 length: 14 amino acids. The chain's CDR3 is CARSFRTAYNEQFF. CDR3 sequence (DNA): TGTGCCAGAAGTTTCCGGACAGCCTACAATGAGCAGTTCTTC.

This clonotype was seen a handful of times. This sequence joins TRBV9 and TRBJ1-2, with 8 nucleotides matching TRBD1. The ends lost 3 bases at V and 7 bases at J; junction bases unmatched: 5. The CDR3 has 13 residues. CDR1 is SGDLS and CDR2 is YYNGEE in the germline V gene. The CDR3 nucleotides read TGTGCCAGCAGCGCGCGACAGGGGTCTGGCTACACCTTC. It specifies CASSARQGSGYTF.